This T cell receptor beta chain was sequenced in a study of technical replicates of blood from a few donors. Profiled with immunoSEQ multiplex PCR; TCRdb holds only in-frame clones, not every one. The repertoire has almost 55,000 clones, about 95% of them found once; the top ten carry approximately 0.22%. CDR3 size: 13 residues. Trimming pared 5 bases from V and 7 bases from J, leaving 14 bases between. The V gene's germline CDR1 is MNHEY and CDR2 SVGAGI. The sequencing input was T cells isolated from PBMCs. The rearrangement uses TRBV6-5 and TRBJ1-2; D may be TRBD1 (6 bases). This sequence originates from a human donor in good health. CDR3 protein: CASSHRTERGYTF. The CDR3 DNA reads TGTGCCAGCAGTCACAGGACAGAGCGTGGCTACACCTTC.